Below are 13 T cell receptor beta chains sequenced from a single sample in a study of T cells in localized non-small cell lung cancer. Only in-frame clones appear in the TCRdb table, and some are missing; sequencing was by immunoSEQ multiplex PCR. The data contain around 3,000 clones, approximately 31% of them singletons. The sample was normal lung tissue next to the tumor, taken before any cancer treatment. These TCRs come from a male donor at least 60 years old with stage I squamous cell lung carcinoma.

This clone was recorded a few times. The rearrangement joins TRBV30 to TRBJ2-5, with D perhaps given as TRBD1 or TRBD2 (5 bases each). Germline V lookup: CDR1 GTSNPN, CDR2 SVGIG (reference sequence). The CDR3 contains 13 residues. Trimming removed 6 bases from V and 4 bases from J, with 15 bases in between. CDR3 sequence: CACSQGPAETQYF. CDR3 DNA: TGTGCCTGTTCCCAGGGACCGGCAGAGACCCAGTACTTC.

This clone was counted a few times. The rearrangement links TRBV28 to TRBJ2-5; TRBD1 is a possible D gene (6 bases). Trimming shortened V by 6 bases and J by 5 bases, and 13 bases separated the two germline ends. CDR1 is MDHEN and CDR2 is SYDVKM in the germline V gene. This CDR3 is built from 13 residues. The CDR3 loop reads CASRKQGRETQYF. The CDR3 coding sequence is TGTGCCAGCAGGAAACAGGGTAGGGAGACCCAGTACTTC.

This chain connects TRBV30 to TRBJ1-1, with D unclear. With 0 bases removed from V and 8 bases from J, the gap between germline ends came to 13 bases. This CDR3 is built from 13 residues. From germline, CDR1 is GTSNPN and CDR2 SVGIG (reference sequence). The CDR3 region is CAWSVLTTREAFF. The CDR3, as DNA: TGTGCCTGGAGTGTACTAACGACCCGCGAAGCTTTCTTT.

This clone was picked up one time. This chain uses TRBV5-1 with TRBJ2-2, with D maybe TRBD2 (7 bases). Trimming removed 5 bases at V and 5 bases at J, with 19 bases between. The CDR3 consists of 16 residues. The V gene's germline CDR1 is SGHRS and CDR2 YFSETQ. The DNA of the CDR3 is TGCGCCAGCAGTCCCGAGGCGGGGGCGTGGACCGGGGAGCTGTTTTTT. This gives the protein CASSPEAGAWTGELFF.

The chain employs TRBV18 and TRBJ1-1; perhaps TRBD1 as D (5 bases). Trimming removed 1 base at V and 5 bases at J, with 11 bases between. CDR1 is KGHSH, CDR2 LQKENI, per germline. The CDR3 totals 14 residues. The CDR3 DNA reads as TGTGCCAGCTCACCACTGGGGGGTGGGACTGAAGCTTTCTTT. Translation gives CASSPLGGGTEAFF.

This clone was counted only a few times. The CDR3 reads CASSVEGNIQYF. CDR3 sequence (DNA): TGCGCCAGCAGTGTAGAGGGGAACATTCAGTACTTC. This rearrangement joins TRBV10-2 to TRBJ2-4, with D perhaps given as TRBD1 or TRBD2 (5 bases each). The CDR3 extends over 12 amino acids. The germline V and J ends were trimmed by 4 bases and 7 bases, with 8 bases remaining between them. Germline CDR1 reads WSHSY; CDR2 reads SAAADI.

The chain has TRBV19 and TRBJ1-1; D may be TRBD1 (5 bases). The germline CDR1 and CDR2 sequences are LNHDA and SQIVND (reference sequence). The CDR3 consists of 11 residues. Trimming pared 6 bases from V and 4 bases from J, leaving 6 bases between. The CDR3 region has the DNA TGTGCCAGTAGGAGGGGCACTGAAGCTTTCTTT. The encoded protein is CASRRGTEAFF.

There are a few counts of this clone. V is TRBV28 and J is TRBJ1-6, with 7 bases fitting TRBD1. This CDR3 spans 15 amino acids. Unmatched junction bases numbered 10, after V lost 5 bases and J lost 9 bases. CDR1 MDHEN and CDR2 SYDVKM come from the germline V gene. In nucleotides, the CDR3 is TGTGCCAGCAGTCTTCCACAGGGGTTAATTTCACCCCTCCACTTT. Its protein product is CASSLPQGLISPLHF.

The V call is TRBV18, the J call TRBJ1-1; 10 bases map to TRBD1. Germline assignment: CDR1 KGHSH and CDR2 LQKENI. J lost 9 bases, V lost 3 bases, and 1 base had no gene match. The CDR3 extends over 12 amino acids. CDR3 DNA sequence: TGTGCCAGCTCACCGGGACAGGGGCAAGCTTTCTTT. Protein: CASSPGQGQAFF. The whole variable domain, remainder taken from reference TRBV18 and TRBJ1-1, is NAGVMQNPRHLVRRRGQEARLRCSPMKGHSHVYWYRQLPEEGLKFMVYLQKENIIDESGMPKERFSAEFPKEGPSILRIQQVVRGDSAAYFCASSPGQGQAFFGQGTRLTVV.

The chain couples TRBV12-5 to TRBJ2-7; 9 positions agree with TRBD1. From germline, CDR1 is LGHNT and CDR2 FRNRAP. V was clipped by 4 bases and J by 2 bases; unmatched bases: 12. The CDR3 has 17 amino acids. The CDR3 DNA reads as TGTGCTAGTGGTTGGGACAGGGTTAGTTCCGAGACCTACGAGCAGTACTTC. Protein product: CASGWDRVSSETYEQYF.

V usage is TRBV22-1 and J usage is TRBJ1-4. TRBV22-1 has pseudogene status. The CDR3 is 15 amino acids. DNA for the CDR3: TGTGCCAGCAGTCGCGGACGGGCAACTAATGAAAAACTGTTTTTT. Protein product: CASSRGRATNEKLFF.

This clone appeared a few times. The genes are TRBV6-8 and TRBJ1-1; 10 positions match TRBD1. CDR1 and CDR2 (germline): MNHGY, SAAAGT. The CDR3 totals 16 residues. With V trimmed by 10 bases and J by 3 bases, 14 bases remained unmatched. CDR3 residues: CATLPTGTGADTEAFF. CDR3 bases: TGTGCCACCTTACCGACGGGGACAGGGGCGGACACTGAAGCTTTCTTT.

By sample fraction, this clone is medium-sized (0.01 to 0.1%). V usage is TRBV9 and J usage is TRBJ1-1, with D hard to call. The CDR3 runs 16 residues. V was shortened by 5 bases and J by 1 base, with 18 bases between the two germline ends. Germline V gives CDR1 SGDLS, CDR2 YYNGEE. In nucleotides, the CDR3 is TGTGCCAGCAGTGAAGGGCGGCAGAACCGGAACACTGAAGCTTTCTTT. Its protein is CASSEGRQNRNTEAFF.